This T cell receptor (beta chain) was sequenced for a study of T cell responses to AZD1222 COVID-19 vaccine. Pooling was applied to second doses at about 4 or about 12 weeks. Germline CDR1 is SGHAT and CDR2 is FQNNGV. The CDR3 totals 15 residues. Trimming cost V 1 base and J 4 bases, with 13 bases left between them. Sequencing was performed with immunoSEQ multiplex PCR; in TCRdb, only in-frame clones are kept and a portion is missing. Of 150,000 to 200,000 clones listed, 91% are singletons. With respect to this clone: Its antigen is as yet unknown.

General observations from the study: Baseline serology detected seropositivity in only six AZD1222 recipients. Spike regions recognized by vaccine-associated CD4 TCRs spanned the protein, led by 160-218 and 743-854. With two AZD1222 doses given, Spike-specific TCR breadth and depth both rose.

The specimen comprised peripheral blood, sampled 28 days after the second AZD1222 dose. The sequence derives from an adult who received the AZD1222 COVID-19 vaccine. V gene TRBV11-2 combines with J gene TRBJ1-2; D may be TRBD1 (5 bases). The CDR3 DNA reads as TGTGCCAGCAGCTTAGCCGGGGGGGTCGTCTATGGCTACACCTTC. Translating gives CASSLAGGVVYGYTF.